The 21 T cell receptor beta chains reported below all come from one sample, sequenced in a study of shared clonotypes between healthy human individuals. Sequenced by immunoSEQ multiplex PCR; TCRdb stores in-frame clones only, minus some. The sample consists of around 750,000 clones, 74% of them appearing once. Sequences were obtained from memory CD4+ T cells sorted from blood. Subset defined: CD45RA-negative fraction. These receptors all come from a woman aged 30 to 39 in good health.

The chain couples TRBV28 to TRBJ2-7; no clear D gene. There are 11 residues in the CDR3. CDR1 is MDHEN and CDR2 is SYDVKM in the germline V gene. V was pared by 6 bases and J by 5 bases, with 8 bases between. The CDR3 reads CASSFKDEQYF. The CDR3 bases are TGTGCCAGCAGCTTCAAGGACGAGCAGTACTTC.

This chain joins TRBV2 and TRBJ1-1, with 7 positions matching TRBD1. CDR1 is SNHLY and CDR2 is FYNNEI in the germline V gene. The CDR3 contains 13 residues. V shed 6 bases and J 5 bases; nucleotides not matched to a gene: 6. The CDR3 DNA sequence: TGTGCCAGCAGGGCGACAGGGAAGACTGAAGCTTTCTTT. Residues: CASRATGKTEAFF.

The V call is TRBV11-2, the J call TRBJ2-7; 11 bases are a match to TRBD2. Germline CDR1 reads SGHAT; CDR2 reads FQNNGV. The V segment lost 0 bases and the J segment 9 bases; nucleotides outside the gene matches: 7. The CDR3 totals 15 residues. The CDR3 sequence: CASSLELLAGAVQYF. CDR3 nucleotide sequence: TGTGCCAGCAGCTTAGAGTTACTAGCGGGAGCGGTGCAGTACTTC. Full variable domain (remainder filled in from reference TRBV11-2 and TRBJ2-7): EAGVAQSPRYKIIEKRQSVAFWCNPISGHATLYWYQQILGQGPKLLIQFQNNGVVDDSQLPKDRFSAERLKGVDSTLKIQPAKLEDSAVYLCASSLELLAGAVQYFGPGTRLTVT.

This rearrangement joins TRBV5-1 to TRBJ1-1, with D possibly TRBD1 on 6 matching bases. Deletions cut 5 bases from V and 4 bases from J, with 12 bases between. The CDR3 consists of 13 residues. Per germline, CDR1 SGHRS and CDR2 YFSETQ. In DNA, the CDR3 is TGCGCCAGCAGGAATCCAGGGGCCACTGAAGCTTTCTTT. Its protein product is CASRNPGATEAFF.

The chain employs TRBV27 and TRBJ1-5, with a tentative D call TRBD1 (5 bases). V gave up 0 bases and J gave up 6 bases, with 9 bases separating them. CDR1 and CDR2 (germline): MNHEY, SMNVEV (reference sequence). This CDR3 has 14 residues. The CDR3: CASSLSLDIQPQHF. CDR3 coding DNA: TGTGCCAGCAGTTTATCCCTGGACATTCAGCCCCAGCATTTT.

This clone has more than one count but fewer than ten. The chain uses TRBV28 and TRBJ1-1; D remains ambiguous. The CDR3 is 11 residues long. V shed 5 bases and J shed 6 bases, with 7 bases lying between them. Germline values: CDR1 MDHEN, CDR2 SYDVKM. The CDR3 region is CASSLRAEAFF. The CDR3 DNA reads as TGTGCCAGCAGTCTGCGAGCTGAAGCTTTCTTT.

This clone was picked up many times. The CDR3 DNA follows: TGTGCCAGCAGTCCGCTACAAGGCGTGGACTATGGCTACACCTTC. It codes for CASSPLQGVDYGYTF. The chain joins TRBV28 to TRBJ1-2, with D unclear. From germline, CDR1 is MDHEN and CDR2 SYDVKM. The CDR3 is 15 amino acids. V lost 5 bases and J lost 3, with 16 bases in between.

The CDR3 here is CASSGTGGASYEQYF. CDR3 in DNA: TGTGCCAGCAGCGGAACAGGGGGGGCCTCCTACGAGCAGTACTTC. The chain recombines TRBV5-4 with TRBJ2-7; perhaps TRBD1 as D (8 bases). Per germline, CDR1 SGHNT and CDR2 YYREEE (reference sequence). The CDR3 is 15 amino acids. V lost 4 bases and J lost 0, with 14 bases in between.

The CDR3 nucleotides are TGTGCCAGCAGCCGCGCGGGACAGGGGGCCGCCTGGAACACTGAAGCTTTCTTT. This sequence encodes CASSRAGQGAAWNTEAFF. The rearrangement uses TRBV4-2 and TRBJ1-1; 12 bases line up with TRBD1. Germline V gene lookup returns CDR1 LGHNA and CDR2 YNFKEQ. Trimming at V came to 4 bases and at J to 1 base, leaving 10 bases not matched to a gene. This CDR3 is built from 18 residues.

In its sample, this clone was seen a few times. The sample has other DNA sequences that encode this CDR3 too. The rearrangement uses TRBV7-2 and TRBJ1-2; D gene uncertain. CDR3 size: 14 residues. Germline CDR1 is SGHTA and CDR2 is FQGNSA. Trimming took 2 bases from V and 1 from J, leaving 8 bases between them. DNA of the CDR3: TGTGCCAGCAGCTTACAACGGGATAACTATGGCTACACCTTC. Translation gives CASSLQRDNYGYTF.

The chain links TRBV6-5 to TRBJ1-1, with D possibly being TRBD1 (5 bases). CDR3 length: 13 residues. V lost 2 bases, J lost 5 bases, and 9 bases lay in between. Germline V gene lookup returns CDR1 MNHEY and CDR2 SVGAGI. CDR3 protein: CASSYEQGTEAFF. The CDR3 coding sequence is TGTGCCAGCAGTTACGAGCAGGGTACTGAAGCTTTCTTT.

The CDR3 region is CASSEAQGGPREKLFF. CDR3 DNA sequence: TGTGCCAGCAGTGAAGCGCAGGGTGGTCCTCGAGAAAAACTGTTTTTT. The chain uses TRBV6-1 and TRBJ1-4; D is possibly TRBD1 (5 bases). The germline V gene encodes CDR1 MNHNS and CDR2 SASEGT. This CDR3 has 16 amino acids. Trimming stripped 0 bases from V and 8 bases from J, with 16 bases between.

In its sample, this clone was seen a few times. This chain joins TRBV5-1 and TRBJ2-1; no clear D gene. Germline values: CDR1 SGHRS, CDR2 YFSETQ. Trimming shortened V by 4 bases and J by 6 bases, and 14 bases separated the two germline ends. The CDR3 contains 14 residues. CDR3 sequence (DNA): TGCGCCAGCAGCATGGGCGACGAGTTCAATGAGCAGTTCTTC. Its protein product is CASSMGDEFNEQFF.

V is TRBV5-1 and J is TRBJ2-5, with TRBD2 matching over 7 bases. The V segment lost 6 bases and the J segment 3 bases; nucleotides outside the gene matches: 11. This CDR3 spans 15 amino acids. Germline V lookup: CDR1 SGHRS, CDR2 YFSETQ. The CDR3 DNA follows: TGCGCCAGCACGATAGACGGGAGGCCTGAAGAGACCCAGTACTTC. Encoded protein: CASTIDGRPEETQYF.

This clone came up once. V usage is TRBV20-1 and J usage is TRBJ2-1, with D unclear. Germline CDR1 reads DFQATT; CDR2 reads SNEGSKA (reference sequence). The CDR3 has 11 amino acids. V gave up 7 bases and J gave up 3 bases, with 7 bases separating them. The CDR3, as DNA: TGCAGTGGACGGTACTACAATGAGCAGTTCTTC. It codes for CSGRYYNEQFF.

The chain recombines TRBV28 with TRBJ1-5; 7 nucleotides line up with TRBD1. V was pared by 6 bases and J by 6 bases, with 11 bases of the junction left unmatched. The CDR3 contains 15 residues. Germline V gene sequence: CDR1 MDHEN, CDR2 SYDVKM. CDR3 DNA sequence: TGTGCCAGCAGATACATACAGGGGTTAGGTCAGCCCCAGCATTTT. Protein product: CASRYIQGLGQPQHF. The complete variable domain, with remaining parts taken from reference TRBV28 and TRBJ1-5, reads DVKVTQSSRYLVKRTGEKVFLECVQDMDHENMFWYRQDPGLGLRLIYFSYDVKMKEKGDIPEGYSVSREKKERFSLILESASTNQTSMYLCASRYIQGLGQPQHFGDGTRLSIL.

The genes are TRBV5-5 and TRBJ1-5; D not certain. The CDR3 contains 17 residues. Germline V gives CDR1 SGHKS, CDR2 YYEKEE (reference sequence). Trimming pared 0 bases from V and 0 bases from J, leaving 13 bases between. This CDR3 reads CASSLASSPYSNQPQHF. The CDR3 DNA follows: TGTGCCAGCAGCTTGGCCTCGTCACCTTATAGCAATCAGCCCCAGCATTTT.

Only a few counts were recorded for this clone. The chain joins TRBV2 to TRBJ2-2; 7 bases agree with TRBD1. The CDR3 runs to 14 residues. The ends lost 2 bases at V and 7 bases at J; junction bases unmatched: 4. The germline V gene has CDR1 SNHLY and CDR2 FYNNEI. The CDR3 here is CASSEQGVGGELFF. The DNA for the CDR3 is TGTGCCAGCAGTGAACAGGGGGTCGGCGGGGAGCTGTTTTTT.

The chain employs TRBV7-2 and TRBJ2-3; 13 nucleotides align to TRBD2. Losses at the gene ends were 5 bases for V and 10 bases for J; bases not matched to a gene: 9. Per germline, CDR1 SGHTA and CDR2 FQGNSA. CDR3 length equals 15 residues. CDR3 sequence reads: CASSPGLAGDGPQYF. The CDR3 nucleotides are TGTGCCAGCAGCCCCGGACTAGCGGGAGATGGTCCGCAGTATTTT.

This chain links TRBV9 with TRBJ2-4, with TRBD1 as a possible D gene (6 bases). V was cut by 1 base and J by 3 bases, with 14 bases left in between. The CDR3 covers 16 residues. The germline gives CDR1 SGDLS, CDR2 YYNGEE. The CDR3 region is CASSVSGTSGKNIQYF. In nucleotides, the CDR3 is TGTGCCAGCAGCGTAAGTGGGACATCTGGCAAAAACATTCAGTACTTC.

This chain joins TRBV27 and TRBJ2-2; no firm D call. Germline-derived CDR1 and CDR2 are MNHEY and SMNVEV (reference sequence). The CDR3 contains 15 residues. With 5 bases removed from V and 2 bases from J, the gap between germline ends came to 12 bases. The CDR3 here is CASSPRALNTGELFF. The CDR3, as DNA: TGTGCCAGCAGTCCCCGGGCCCTTAACACCGGGGAGCTGTTTTTT.